This T cell receptor (beta chain) was captured by sequencing in a study of shared clonotypes between healthy human individuals. It was CD45RO-negative cells, positively selected for CCR7, that made up naive CD8 cells, with terminally differentiated effector memory CD45RA+ cells excluded. The repertoire was sequenced with immunoSEQ multiplex PCR; TCRdb's copy has only in-frame clones and lacks some. The profile shows approximately 2,000,000 clones, over 85% of them singletons. The CDR3 has 14 residues. The ends were cut back, 2 bases at V and 4 bases at J, with 11 bases in the middle. Germline lookup yields CDR1 PRHDT and CDR2 FYEKMQ (reference sequence).

The receptor's source is a man between 18 and 35 years old in good health. Some clones in this sample may be carry-over from other donors' samples. The sequenced sample consisted of naive CD8+ T cells from PBMCs. The V call is TRBV13, the J call TRBJ1-2, with D unclear. CDR3 nucleotide sequence: TGTGCCAGCAGCTTACAGACTGAAGGCTATGGCTACACCTTC. Encoded protein: CASSLQTEGYGYTF.